One sample yielded the 25 T cell receptor beta chains listed below, sequenced in a study of shared clonotypes between healthy human individuals. Terminally differentiated effector memory CD45RA+ cells were left out of the naive CD8 fraction, which was CD45RO-negative and positively selected for CCR7. Repertoires were generated with immunoSEQ multiplex PCR, while TCRdb's copy carries only in-frame clones and drops some. This sample yields more than 2 million clones, of which about 95% are seen a single time; approximately 1.2% belongs to the top ten. Sequenced: naive CD8+ T cells sorted from blood. The receptors derive from a man aged 18 to 29 in good health.

The gene calls are TRBV4-1 and TRBJ2-1, with D possibly matching TRBD2 (6 bases). V lost 4 bases and J 0 bases, leaving 13 bases between the germline ends. The CDR3 runs to 16 residues. The germline V gene has CDR1 MGHRA and CDR2 YSYEKL. DNA for the CDR3: TGCGCCAGCAGCCCCGTCACGGGGGTCTCCTACAATGAGCAGTTCTTC. Its translation: CASSPVTGVSYNEQFF.

The genes are TRBV4-2 and TRBJ2-7; no clear D gene. Trimming took off 0 bases at V and 4 bases at J, with 13 bases between the two ends. Germline V gene lookup returns CDR1 LGHNA and CDR2 YNFKEQ. The CDR3 is 15 amino acids. Written as DNA, the CDR3 is TGTGCCAGCAGCCAAGATTGGGCTGGAACTTACGAGCAGTACTTC. Its translation: CASSQDWAGTYEQYF.

This clone turned up a few times. The CDR3 here is CASSYSTQDEQFF. The CDR3, as DNA: TGTGCCAGCAGTTACTCGACCCAGGATGAGCAGTTCTTC. The rearrangement joins TRBV6-5 to TRBJ2-1; D uncertain. Between the trimmed V and J ends, which lost 0 bases and 8 bases, there was a span of 8 bases. The CDR3 totals 13 residues. The germline CDR1 and CDR2 sequences are MNHEY and SVGAGI.

The chain links TRBV5-1 to TRBJ2-1; no clear D. Germline V gene data show CDR1 as SGHRS and CDR2 as YFSETQ. CDR3 length: 14 residues. V was shortened by 0 bases and J by 3 bases, with 7 bases between the two germline ends. DNA of the CDR3: TGCGCCAGCAGCTTGGAAATCTACTACAATGAGCAGTTCTTC. Translated: CASSLEIYYNEQFF.

A note on this clone: This specimen includes other DNA sequences encoding the same CDR3. This chain connects TRBV11-2 to TRBJ2-1; 11 bases are shared with TRBD2. The CDR3 runs 15 residues. Trimming removed 0 bases from V and 5 bases from J; junction bases left unmatched: 0. CDR1 is SGHAT, CDR2 FQNNGV, per germline. The DNA for the CDR3 is TGTGCCAGCAGCTTAGAACTAGCGGGGGACAATGAGCAGTTCTTC. Its translation is CASSLELAGDNEQFF. Full variable domain (missing parts from reference TRBV11-2 and TRBJ2-1): EAGVAQSPRYKIIEKRQSVAFWCNPISGHATLYWYQQILGQGPKLLIQFQNNGVVDDSQLPKDRFSAERLKGVDSTLKIQPAKLEDSAVYLCASSLELAGDNEQFFGPGTRLTVL.

The chain carries TRBV7-9 and TRBJ2-5; 9 bases line up with TRBD2. J lost 7 bases, V lost 0 bases, and 9 bases had no gene match. The CDR3 is 16 residues long. Germline CDR1 is SEHNR and CDR2 is FQNEAQ (reference sequence). Here the CDR3 reads CASSLALAGAVGTQYF. The CDR3 nucleotides read TGTGCCAGCAGCTTAGCTTTAGCGGGAGCGGTTGGGACCCAGTACTTC.

This clone was recorded once. The chain employs TRBV5-6 and TRBJ2-5; 10 bases are a match to TRBD1. CDR3 length: 16 amino acids. The germline CDR1 and CDR2 sequences are SGHDT and YYEEEE. Trimming cost V 4 bases and J 5 bases; bases outside gene matches: 11. The CDR3 DNA reads TGTGCCAGCAGCCCGAGGGGGGACAGGGGATGGGAGACCCAGTACTTC. Protein sequence: CASSPRGDRGWETQYF.

This clone is a singleton in its sample. The V call is TRBV27, the J call TRBJ2-2; TRBD2 is a possible D gene (7 bases). The CDR3 runs to 17 residues. The germline V gene has CDR1 MNHEY and CDR2 SMNVEV (reference sequence). Trimming left V 6 bases short and J 6 bases short, with 23 bases between. CDR3: CASSLGGTPSHSGELFF. DNA of the CDR3: TGTGCCAGCAGCCTGGGGGGGACACCCTCTCACTCCGGGGAGCTGTTTTTT.

As regards this clone: Additional DNA sequences in this sample encode the identical CDR3. For the CDR3, the DNA is TGTGCCAGCAGTGGGGACAGCTCCTACGAGCAGTACTTC. This encodes CASSGDSSYEQYF. This rearrangement joins TRBV6-1 to TRBJ2-7; 7 positions match TRBD1. The junction had 0 bases not matched to a gene; V was cut back by 4 bases and J by 0 bases. This CDR3 is built from 13 residues. The germline gives CDR1 MNHNS, CDR2 SASEGT.

CDR3 in amino acids: CASSPVGAEETQYF. The CDR3 bases are TGCGCCAGCAGCCCCGTGGGAGCCGAAGAGACCCAGTACTTC. The rearrangement links TRBV4-1 to TRBJ2-5; possibly TRBD2 for D (5 bases). The CDR3 runs 14 residues. Germline V gene data show CDR1 as MGHRA and CDR2 as YSYEKL. The V end was cut by 4 bases, the J end by 3 bases, with 12 bases between.

V is TRBV5-1 and J is TRBJ2-7; D possibly corresponds to TRBD2 (6 bases). Germline CDR1 is SGHRS and CDR2 is YFSETQ. The V gene lost 4 bases and the J gene lost 3 bases, with 11 bases spanning the gap. This CDR3 comprises 13 residues. CDR3 nucleotides: TGCGCCAGCAGCCCGGGACTTTTCTACGAGCAGTACTTC. This gives the protein CASSPGLFYEQYF. The full variable domain, rest sourced from reference TRBV5-1 and TRBJ2-7, is KAGVTQTPRYLIKTRGQQVTLSCSPISGHRSVSWYQQTPGQGLQFLFEYFSETQRNKGNFPGRFSGRQFSNSRSEMNVSTLELGDSALYLCASSPGLFYEQYFGPGTRLTVT.

V gene TRBV4-1 combines with J gene TRBJ2-5, with TRBD1 matching 7 bases. With V trimmed by 5 bases and J by 5 bases, 14 bases remained unmatched. Germline CDR1 reads MGHRA; CDR2 reads YSYEKL. The CDR3 is 16 residues long. CDR3 in DNA: TGCGCCAGCAGCTACTCGATACAGGGGTATGAGGAGACCCAGTACTTC. It encodes CASSYSIQGYEETQYF.

The rearrangement links TRBV28 to TRBJ2-7; D is ambiguous. Trimming removed 2 bases from V and 0 bases from J, with 14 bases in between. Germline-derived CDR1 and CDR2 are MDHEN and SYDVKM. The CDR3 extends over 16 amino acids. In DNA, the CDR3 is TGTGCCAGCAGTTTAAGTGGCCTACCGGGCTCCTACGAGCAGTACTTC. It yields the protein CASSLSGLPGSYEQYF.

The V gene is TRBV2, the J gene TRBJ2-7, with 8 nucleotides matching TRBD1. Trimming cost V 7 bases and J 0 bases; bases outside gene matches: 5. This CDR3 contains 14 residues. Germline CDR1 is SNHLY and CDR2 is FYNNEI. CDR3 bases: TGTGCCAGCACGGACAGGGAGAGCTCCTACGAGCAGTACTTC. This codes for CASTDRESSYEQYF.

This chain connects TRBV29-1 to TRBJ2-7; no definite D call. CDR3 length: 13 amino acids. Germline lookup yields CDR1 SQVTM and CDR2 ANQGSEA. V was trimmed by 6 bases and J by 2 bases, leaving 14 bases between them. CDR3 nucleotide sequence: TGCAGCGTCCGCCGGCCAGAGACCTACGAGCAGTACTTC. It specifies CSVRRPETYEQYF.

The gene calls are TRBV4-1 and TRBJ2-7; D perhaps matches TRBD2 (6 bases). Germline CDR1 and CDR2: MGHRA and YSYEKL. The length of the CDR3 is 14 residues. V was shortened by 1 base and J by 4 bases, with 11 bases between the two germline ends. For the CDR3, the DNA is TGCGCCAGCAGCCAAGGACTAGGGGTTTACGAGCAGTACTTC. It codes for CASSQGLGVYEQYF.

This chain joins TRBV29-1 and TRBJ2-1; 10 bases fit TRBD2. V gave up 0 bases and J gave up 0 bases; unmatched junction bases: 2. Germline lookup yields CDR1 SQVTM and CDR2 ANQGSEA. The CDR3 runs to 16 residues. CDR3 sequence: CSVEDLAGDSYNEQFF. CDR3 coding DNA: TGCAGCGTTGAAGATCTAGCGGGAGACTCCTACAATGAGCAGTTCTTC.

The genes are TRBV25-1 and TRBJ1-1; a weak D match, TRBD1 (5 bases). Germline loops: CDR1 MGHDK, CDR2 SYGVNS. V was pared by 4 bases and J by 0 bases, with 9 bases between. The CDR3 extends over 14 amino acids. The CDR3 DNA is TGTGCCAGCAGTGCTAGGACATTGAACACTGAAGCTTTCTTT. This sequence encodes CASSARTLNTEAFF.

In this sample, this clone turned up once. In the same sample, other DNA sequences code for this CDR3. This chain uses TRBV9 with TRBJ2-7; TRBD1 agrees at 9 bases. CDR1 is SGDLS and CDR2 is YYNGEE in the germline V gene. The CDR3 loop spans 15 amino acids. After removal of 2 bases from V and 0 bases from J, the junction contained 3 bases not matched to a gene. The chain's CDR3 is CASSVGQGPSYEQYF. CDR3 coding DNA: TGTGCCAGCAGCGTGGGACAGGGACCCTCCTACGAGCAGTACTTC. The variable domain in full, with the rest retrieved from reference TRBV9 and TRBJ2-7, is DSGVTQTPKHLITATGQRVTLRCSPRSGDLSVYWYQQSLDQGLQFLIQYYNGEERAKGNILERFSAQQFPDLHSELNLSSLELGDSALYFCASSVGQGPSYEQYFGPGTRLTVT.

This sequence joins TRBV6-5 and TRBJ2-7; 7 bases agree with TRBD2. V lost 3 bases and J lost 6; bases outside the gene matches: 14. This CDR3 is built from 16 residues. Germline V CDR1 and CDR2: MNHEY, SVGAGI. CDR3 in DNA: TGTGCCAGCAGTTATAACAGTCCTTCGGGGGGAGGCGAGCAGTACTTC. This gives the protein CASSYNSPSGGGEQYF.

V usage is TRBV9 and J usage is TRBJ2-5, with D perhaps given as TRBD1 or TRBD2 (7 bases each). Germline-derived CDR1 and CDR2 are SGDLS and YYNGEE. With 0 bases removed from V and 4 bases from J, the gap between germline ends came to 13 bases. This CDR3 region has 15 residues. Here the CDR3 DNA reads TGTGCCAGCAGCGTAGCGACAGGGAGGGGAGAGACCCAGTACTTC. Protein product: CASSVATGRGETQYF.

This clone was counted only a few times. This sequence joins TRBV9 and TRBJ1-1; no clear D gene. Per germline, CDR1 SGDLS and CDR2 YYNGEE. The CDR3 spans 13 residues. Trimming cost V 0 bases and J 1 base, with 4 bases left between them. The CDR3 region is CASSVVTNTEAFF. In DNA, the CDR3 is TGTGCCAGCAGCGTAGTGACGAACACTGAAGCTTTCTTT.

The rearrangement links TRBV10-2 to TRBJ1-2, with 9 bases aligning to TRBD1. V lost 3 bases and J lost 0; bases outside the gene matches: 5. CDR3 size: 16 residues. CDR1 and CDR2 from the germline V gene are WSHSY and SAAADI. CDR3 sequence: CASSENWTGANYGYTF. The CDR3 DNA follows: TGCGCCAGCAGTGAAAACTGGACAGGGGCTAACTATGGCTACACCTTC.

The CDR3 DNA reads as TGTGCCAGCAGGGAAACCCGGGACTCGGGCTACGAGCAGTACTTC. This translates into CASRETRDSGYEQYF. The chain recombines TRBV6-5 with TRBJ2-7, with D perhaps matching TRBD2 (6 bases). The V end was cut by 6 bases, the J end by 3 bases, with 18 bases between. Germline values: CDR1 MNHEY, CDR2 SVGAGI. CDR3 length equals 15 residues.

Worth noting for this clone: The sample holds other DNA sequences that translate to the same CDR3. This rearrangement joins TRBV13 to TRBJ1-3; D is uncertain. The CDR3 loop spans 12 amino acids. Per the germline V gene, CDR1 is PRHDT and CDR2 is FYEKMQ (reference sequence). V lost 5 bases, J lost 4 bases, and 6 bases lay in between. The CDR3 region is CASSLEGNTIYF. The CDR3 DNA sequence: TGTGCCAGCAGCCTAGAGGGAAACACCATATATTTT.